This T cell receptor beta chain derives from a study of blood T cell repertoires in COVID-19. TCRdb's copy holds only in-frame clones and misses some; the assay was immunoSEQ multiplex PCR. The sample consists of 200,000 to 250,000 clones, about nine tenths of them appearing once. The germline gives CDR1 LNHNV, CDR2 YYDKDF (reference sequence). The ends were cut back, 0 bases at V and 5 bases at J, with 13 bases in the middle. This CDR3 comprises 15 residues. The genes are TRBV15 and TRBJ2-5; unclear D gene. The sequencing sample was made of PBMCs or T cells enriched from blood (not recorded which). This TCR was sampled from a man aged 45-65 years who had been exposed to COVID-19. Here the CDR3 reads CATSRDLGYSETQYF. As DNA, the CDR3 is TGTGCCACCAGCAGAGATTTAGGATACAGCGAGACCCAGTACTTC.